This T cell receptor beta chain appears in the sequencing data of a study of cytomegalovirus exposure and HLA in healthy donors. Researchers ran the PCR with 60 Vbeta and 13 Jbeta primers. Method: immunoSEQ multiplex PCR; TCRdb's copy keeps in-frame clones and lacks some. The data show about 100,000 clones, with around 10% seen just once and more than 5% held by the top ten. The CDR3 is 16 amino acids. The V end was cut by 1 base, the J end by 4 bases, with 16 bases between. Germline V gene sequence: CDR1 SGDLS, CDR2 YYNGEE. The J gene is TRBJ2-3, the V gene TRBV9; D is unclear. Sequenced sample: PBMCs. This TCR was recovered from a man in his forties in good health and CMV-seropositive. The CDR3 nucleotides read TGTGCCAGCAGCGTAAATGTGGCTAGACGGGCAGATACGCAGTATTTT. Translating gives CASSVNVARRADTQYF.